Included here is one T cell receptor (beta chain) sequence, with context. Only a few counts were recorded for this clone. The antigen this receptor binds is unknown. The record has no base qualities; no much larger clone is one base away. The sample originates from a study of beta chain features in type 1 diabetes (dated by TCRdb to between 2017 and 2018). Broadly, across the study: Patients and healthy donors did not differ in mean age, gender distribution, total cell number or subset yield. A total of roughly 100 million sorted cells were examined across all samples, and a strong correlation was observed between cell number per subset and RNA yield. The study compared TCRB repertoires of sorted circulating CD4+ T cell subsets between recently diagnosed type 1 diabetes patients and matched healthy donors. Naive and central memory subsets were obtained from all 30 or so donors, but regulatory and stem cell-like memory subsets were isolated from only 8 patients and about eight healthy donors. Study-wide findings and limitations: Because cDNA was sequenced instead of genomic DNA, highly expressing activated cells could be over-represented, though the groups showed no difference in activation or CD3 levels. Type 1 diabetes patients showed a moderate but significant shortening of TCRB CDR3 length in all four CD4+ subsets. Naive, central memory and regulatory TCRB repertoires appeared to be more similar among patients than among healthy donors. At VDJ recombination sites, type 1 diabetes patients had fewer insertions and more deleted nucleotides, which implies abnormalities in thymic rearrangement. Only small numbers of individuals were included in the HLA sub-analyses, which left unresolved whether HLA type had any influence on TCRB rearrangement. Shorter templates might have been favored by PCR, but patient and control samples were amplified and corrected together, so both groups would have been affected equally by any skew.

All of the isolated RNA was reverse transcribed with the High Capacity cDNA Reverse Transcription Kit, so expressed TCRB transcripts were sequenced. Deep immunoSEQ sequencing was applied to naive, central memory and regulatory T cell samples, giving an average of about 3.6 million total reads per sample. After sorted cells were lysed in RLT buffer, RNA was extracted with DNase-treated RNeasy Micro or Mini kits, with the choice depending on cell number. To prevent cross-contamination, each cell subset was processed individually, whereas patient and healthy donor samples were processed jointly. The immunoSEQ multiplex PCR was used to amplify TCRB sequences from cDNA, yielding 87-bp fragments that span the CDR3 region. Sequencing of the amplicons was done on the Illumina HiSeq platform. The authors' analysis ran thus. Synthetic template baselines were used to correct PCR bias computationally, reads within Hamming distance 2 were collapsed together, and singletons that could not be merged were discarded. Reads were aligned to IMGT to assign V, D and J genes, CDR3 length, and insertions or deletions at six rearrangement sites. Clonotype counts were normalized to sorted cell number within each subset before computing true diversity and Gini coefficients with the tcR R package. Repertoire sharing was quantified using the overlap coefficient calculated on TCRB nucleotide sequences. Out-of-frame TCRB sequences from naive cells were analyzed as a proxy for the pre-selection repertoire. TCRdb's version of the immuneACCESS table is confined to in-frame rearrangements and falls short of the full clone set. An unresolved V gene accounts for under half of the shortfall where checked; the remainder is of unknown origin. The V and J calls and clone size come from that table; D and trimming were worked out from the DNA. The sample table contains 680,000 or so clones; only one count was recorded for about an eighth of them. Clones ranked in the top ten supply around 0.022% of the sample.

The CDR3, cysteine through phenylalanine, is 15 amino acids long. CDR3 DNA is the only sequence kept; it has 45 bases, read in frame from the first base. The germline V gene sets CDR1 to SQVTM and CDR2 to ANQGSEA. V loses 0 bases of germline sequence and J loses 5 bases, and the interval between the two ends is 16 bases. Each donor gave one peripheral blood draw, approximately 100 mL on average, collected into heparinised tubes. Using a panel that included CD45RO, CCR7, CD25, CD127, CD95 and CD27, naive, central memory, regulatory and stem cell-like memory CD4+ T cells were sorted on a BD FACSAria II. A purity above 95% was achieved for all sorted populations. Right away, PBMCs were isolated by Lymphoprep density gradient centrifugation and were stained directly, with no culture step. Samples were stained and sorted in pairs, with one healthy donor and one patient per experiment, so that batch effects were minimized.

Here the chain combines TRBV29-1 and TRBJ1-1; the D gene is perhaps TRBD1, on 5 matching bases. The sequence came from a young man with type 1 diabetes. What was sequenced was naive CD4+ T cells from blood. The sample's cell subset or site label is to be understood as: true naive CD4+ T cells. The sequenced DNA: TGCAGCGTTGAAGATCATAGGGGCGGGGATACTGAAGCTTTCTTT. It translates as CSVEDHRGGDTEAFF.